The sequence of this T cell receptor beta chain was determined in a study of CD8 T cells in Susac syndrome. RNA amounts of about 0.5 to 1 ug underwent reverse transcription with random hexamers. MiXCR was run by TCRdb on the immunoSEQ multiplex PCR reads, yielding one entry per CDR3 protein. The sample contains 160,000 or so distinct CDR3 sequences, roughly 96% of which appear only once. The length of the CDR3 is 15 residues. Per the germline V gene, CDR1 is SGDLS and CDR2 is YYNGEE. Between the trimmed V and J ends, which lost 4 bases and 6 bases, there was a span of 17 bases. TEMRA cells were FACS-enriched, while CD8+ and CD4+ T cells were negatively isolated.

The sequence was obtained from a human donor with Susac syndrome. The material sequenced was CD4+ T cells from PBMCs. The chain has TRBV9 and TRBJ2-1, with D maybe TRBD1 (6 bases). This CDR3 reads CASSRTGLGGNEQFF. The CDR3 nucleotides are TGTGCCAGCAGCCGGACCGGCTTAGGGGGCAATGAGCAGTTCTTC.